These T cell receptor beta chains were read from a single sample in a study of T cells in narcolepsy. The method was immunoSEQ multiplex PCR; TCRdb's version includes in-frame clones alone and lacks a portion of them. The data contain some 20,000 clones, about four fifths of them singletons. Input material: memory (CD45RA-) CD4+ T cells from blood. These receptors came from a human donor in good health. CDR3s leave out the opening cysteine and the closing phenylalanine or tryptophan. Fields, in order: V gene, J gene, CDR3 protein.

TRBV9,TRBJ2-1,ASSVAWTSGYNEQF
TRBV4-3,TRBJ1-6,ASSRILSGTRDSPLH
TRBV11-2,TRBJ1-1,ASSLATGPGTEAF
TRBV9,TRBJ2-2,ASSGTGSSTGELF
TRBV2,TRBJ1-6,ASSIQGRTDNSPLH
TRBV6-1,TRBJ1-5,ASSTQGNQPQH
TRBV10-3,-,AIGDSGTLSYEQY
TRBV29-1,TRBJ1-1,SAATGTGGAVEAF
TRBV5-3,TRBJ1-4,ARSQKGTGQFATNEKLF
TRBV19,TRBJ2-7,ASSNSFDYEQY
TRBV4-2,TRBJ2-3,ASSQGPAAYTDTQY
TRBV11-3,TRBJ1-5,ASESGTEANQPQH
TRBV29-1,TRBJ1-1,SGQRQANTEAF
TRBV5-1,TRBJ2-7,ASSLLGHTYEQY
TRBV14,TRBJ2-7,ASSPYGGLSIYEQY
TRBV7-2,TRBJ1-2,ASSLGGNGYT
TRBV5-8,TRBJ1-5,ASSMNQPQH
TRBV7-9,TRBJ2-2,AAPKAAVGTGELF
TRBV20-1,TRBJ1-4,SAPHEKLF
TRBV19,TRBJ2-3,ASRWGTQGGTDTQY
TRBV28,TRBJ2-7,ASSLPRDTSYEQY
TRBV5-1,TRBJ2-5,ASSLVPEGETQY
TRBV29-1,TRBJ1-1,SSRVQNTEAF
TRBV30,TRBJ2-4,AWSVKNIQY
TRBV21-1,TRBJ2-7,ASSKGTSGQGKSEENYEQY
TRBV2,TRBJ2-5,ASSEVAGTQY
TRBV6-6,TRBJ1-1,ASSFRQGGVAEAF
TRBV5-1,TRBJ1-1,ASSLDRSNTEAF
TRBV15,TRBJ2-5,ATSRRTGGYQETQY
TRBV2,TRBJ1-4,ASSVEGGVEKLF
TRBV6-5,-,AHGQQRTYEQY
TRBV30,TRBJ2-7,AWREGTYEQY